The sequence of this T cell receptor beta chain was determined in a study of blood T cell repertoires in COVID-19. The recovered donors of Cohort 3 showed two negative PCRs, clearance, or symptom resolution. This CDR3 spans 17 amino acids. The germline V and J ends were trimmed by 1 base and 7 bases, with 17 bases remaining between them. Germline-derived CDR1 and CDR2 are SGHTA and FQGNSA. The assay was immunoSEQ multiplex PCR, and TCRdb's table has in-frame clones only and misses some. The sample lists a few hundred thousand clones; over 80% were seen once. The V call is TRBV7-2, the J call TRBJ1-6; D gene unclear. Sequenced material: PBMCs or T cells enriched from blood (not recorded which). The TCR sequence derives from a woman aged 18-29 years who had recovered from COVID-19. The CDR3 DNA reads as TGTGCCAGCAGCTTAGGAAGCACCTCGTACCCCAATTCACCCCTCCACTTT. Its protein product is CASSLGSTSYPNSPLHF.